The 9 T cell receptor beta chains below come from one sample, sequenced in a study of T cells in tumors after PD-1 blockade (dated by TCRdb to about 2019). Library prep was done by the immunoSEQ multiplex PCR assay. In its TCRdb copy, this immuneACCESS table keeps in-frame sequences only and misses some clones. Where compared with another copy, unresolved V genes explain less than half of these, and the others have no known cause. The sample table shows approximately 50,000 clones, and around 80% are seen once. The ten biggest clones cover approximately 7.9% of the sample. This sample comprised PBMCs, obtained before anti-PD-1 therapy. These receptors came from a human donor with advanced basal cell or squamous cell carcinoma (not recorded which).

This rearrangement joins TRBV5-8 to TRBJ2-1; D remains unclear. V lost 6 bases to trimming and J lost 0 bases, with 13 bases between them. The CDR3 has 15 amino acids. Germline V gives CDR1 SGHTS, CDR2 YDEGEE. The CDR3 reads CASTLGESSYNEQFF. The CDR3 DNA sequence: TGTGCCAGCACCCTTGGGGAAAGCTCCTACAATGAGCAGTTCTTC.

The gene calls are TRBV7-6 and TRBJ2-3; 7 bases line up with TRBD2. J gave up 2 bases and V 4 bases, and 6 bases lay outside the gene matches. This CDR3 has 15 amino acids. Germline V gene data show CDR1 as SGHVS and CDR2 as FNYEAQ. The CDR3 bases are TGTGCCAGCAGCTCCTGGGGGGGATACACAGATACGCAGTATTTT. Its protein product is CASSSWGGYTDTQYF.

This clone was found once. The J gene is TRBJ1-2, the V gene TRBV5-6; the D is unclear. The CDR3 runs to 14 residues. V shed 4 bases and J shed 8 bases, with 18 bases lying between them. In germline, CDR1 is SGHDT, CDR2 YYEEEE. The CDR3 region is CASSPVSGSGGYTF. CDR3 coding DNA: TGTGCCAGCAGCCCCGTCTCGGGCTCGGGGGGCTACACCTTC.

This chain uses TRBV2 with TRBJ2-5; tentatively, D is TRBD1 (7 bases). CDR3 length: 14 residues. V was shortened by 5 bases and J by 5 bases, with 15 bases between the two germline ends. Germline V gene sequence: CDR1 SNHLY, CDR2 FYNNEI. In DNA form, the CDR3 reads TGTGCCAGCAGTCCCCAGGGGGGCAGGGAGACCCAGTACTTC. This sequence encodes CASSPQGGRETQYF.

This clone was detected only a few times. The CDR3 loop reads CASSFEGRNNSPLHF. The CDR3 DNA follows: TGTGCCAGCAGTTTCGAAGGCAGAAATAATTCACCCCTCCACTTT. V gene TRBV28 combines with J gene TRBJ1-6; D not certain. The CDR3 is 15 amino acids. CDR1 is MDHEN, CDR2 SYDVKM, per germline. V was clipped by 3 bases and J by 5 bases, with 11 bases between them.

The chain uses TRBV28 and TRBJ1-1; possible D gene TRBD1, 6 bases. Trimming removed 8 bases from V and 1 base from J, with 11 bases in between. This CDR3 has 13 amino acids. CDR1 MDHEN and CDR2 SYDVKM come from the germline V gene. The CDR3: CASRGGQNTEAFF. DNA for the CDR3: TGTGCCAGCCGTGGGGGGCAGAACACTGAAGCTTTCTTT.

This clone appeared once. The chain couples TRBV6-4 to TRBJ1-2, with no clear D. With 10 bases removed from V and 5 bases from J, the gap between germline ends came to 14 bases. Germline V gene sequence: CDR1 MRHNA, CDR2 SNTAGT. The length of the CDR3 is 12 residues. CDR3 protein: CATLGCKYGYTF. In nucleotides, the CDR3 is TGTGCCACCCTGGGATGTAAGTATGGCTACACCTTC.

This clone has only a few counts. The chain uses TRBV19 and TRBJ2-2; D possibly matches TRBD1 or TRBD2 (5 bases each). The CDR3 is 14 amino acids. Between the trimmed V and J ends, which lost 7 bases and 3 bases, there was a span of 12 bases. CDR1 LNHDA and CDR2 SQIVND come from the germline V gene (reference sequence). The chain's CDR3 is CASIGTSYTGELFF. The CDR3 region has the DNA TGTGCCAGTATTGGGACGAGCTACACCGGGGAGCTGTTTTTT.

V and J are TRBV5-1 and TRBJ2-5, with 12 bases aligning to TRBD1. This CDR3 region has 15 residues. Trimming at V came to 4 bases and at J to 3 bases, leaving 4 bases not matched to a gene. The germline V gene has CDR1 SGHRS and CDR2 YFSETQ. This CDR3 is CASSKGTGGEETQYF. CDR3 nucleotide sequence: TGCGCCAGCAGCAAGGGGACAGGGGGCGAAGAGACCCAGTACTTC.